Listed below are T cell receptor beta chains from one sample, sequenced in a study of CD8+ T cells in alopecia areata. Repertoires were generated with immunoSEQ multiplex PCR, while TCRdb's copy carries only in-frame clones and drops some. The sample shows some 110,000 clones, more than 30% of them seen only once. Sample: CD4+ T cells sorted from blood. The receptors were sampled from a human donor with alopecia areata. CDR3s include the opening cysteine and the closing phenylalanine or tryptophan. D genes are given only for firm matches. Size tells how often a clone was seen (once, few, many) or the class of an expanded clone, and some rows leave it out.

v_gene: TRBV4-1
d_gene: .
abundance: .
j_gene: TRBJ1-2
CDR3aa: CASSQDPAGLYGYTF
CDR3nt: TGCGCCAGCAGCCAAGATCCTGCAGGCCTCTATGGCTACACCTTC

v_gene: TRBV4-3
d_gene: .
abundance: .
j_gene: TRBJ2-1
CDR3aa: CASSQDHSFYNEQFF
CDR3nt: TGCGCCAGCAGCCAAGACCATAGTTTTTACAATGAGCAGTTCTTC

v_gene: TRBV5-6
d_gene: .
abundance: .
j_gene: TRBJ1-2
CDR3aa: CASSPRVFYGYTF
CDR3nt: TGTGCCAGCAGCCCCAGGGTCTTCTATGGCTACACCTTC

v_gene: TRBV5-1
d_gene: .
abundance: .
j_gene: TRBJ2-4
CDR3aa: CASSLTSKNIQYF
CDR3nt: TGCGCCAGCAGCTTGACTAGCAAAAACATTCAGTACTTC

v_gene: TRBV18
d_gene: .
abundance: .
j_gene: TRBJ1-1
CDR3aa: CASSTAEGLAEAFF
CDR3nt: TGTGCCAGCTCAACAGCGGAGGGGTTGGCTGAAGCTTTCTTT

v_gene: TRBV6-5
d_gene: TRBD1
abundance: once
j_gene: TRBJ2-7
CDR3aa: CASSQTTGGYEQYF
CDR3nt: TGTGCCAGCAGCCAAACGACAGGGGGTTACGAGCAGTACTTC

v_gene: TRBV25-1
d_gene: .
abundance: few
j_gene: TRBJ2-3
CDR3aa: CASSRRAASTDTQYF
CDR3nt: TGTGCCAGCAGTCGCAGGGCTGCTAGCACAGATACGCAGTATTTT

v_gene: TRBV7-9
d_gene: .
abundance: few
j_gene: TRBJ1-6
CDR3aa: CASSPGSSGWSPLHF
CDR3nt: TGTGCCAGCAGCCCGGGATCCTCGGGTTGGTCACCCCTCCACTTT

v_gene: TRBV11-2
d_gene: TRBD2
abundance: .
j_gene: TRBJ2-2
CDR3aa: CASRLAGGPNTGELFF
CDR3nt: TGTGCCAGCAGACTAGCGGGAGGGCCGAACACCGGGGAGCTGTTTTTT

v_gene: TRBV6-6
d_gene: TRBD2
abundance: .
j_gene: TRBJ2-5
CDR3aa: CASTKSGRAETQYF
CDR3nt: TGTGCCAGCACGAAGAGCGGGAGGGCGGAGACCCAGTACTTC

v_gene: TRBV29-1
d_gene: TRBD2
abundance: .
j_gene: TRBJ2-1
CDR3aa: CSVEAGGASYNEQFF
CDR3nt: TGCAGCGTTGAAGCGGGAGGTGCCTCCTACAATGAGCAGTTCTTC

v_gene: TRBV28
d_gene: .
abundance: .
j_gene: TRBJ2-7
CDR3aa: CASSQYGPEQYF
CDR3nt: TGTGCCAGCAGCCAGTACGGCCCCGAGCAGTACTTC

v_gene: TRBV7-9
d_gene: TRBD1
abundance: many
j_gene: TRBJ1-2
CDR3aa: CASSLNRDSYGYTF
CDR3nt: TGTGCCAGCAGCTTAAACCGGGACAGCTATGGCTACACCTTC

v_gene: TRBV6-6
d_gene: .
abundance: .
j_gene: TRBJ1-1
CDR3aa: CASSQAGGTEAFF
CDR3nt: TGTGCCAGCAGTCAAGCCGGGGGGACTGAAGCTTTCTTT

v_gene: TRBV29-1
d_gene: TRBD2
abundance: few
j_gene: TRBJ2-1
CDR3aa: CSVSGTSGGALEQFF
CDR3nt: TGCAGCGTCTCTGGGACTAGCGGGGGGGCCCTCGAGCAGTTCTTC

v_gene: TRBV15
d_gene: .
abundance: .
j_gene: TRBJ2-5
CDR3aa: CATSREGPAETQYF
CDR3nt: TGTGCCACCAGCAGGGAGGGCCCGGCCGAGACCCAGTACTTC

v_gene: TRBV29-1
d_gene: .
abundance: .
j_gene: TRBJ1-2
CDR3aa: CSVGMWGSYGYTF
CDR3nt: TGCAGCGTTGGGATGTGGGGAAGCTATGGCTACACCTTC